A selection of T cell receptor beta chains follows, all from one sample in a study of tumor-infiltrating lymphocytes in primary liver carcinoma. One entry per CDR3 protein, called by TCRdb with MiXCR from the multiplex PCR reads. The profile shows 45,000 or so distinct CDR3 sequences, about three quarters of them singletons. Sequencing was carried out using liver tumor tissue from sampling region 2. The receptors shown here come from a man aged 35-49 years with primary liver carcinoma and hepatitis B virus infection. CDR3s include the opening cysteine and the closing phenylalanine or tryptophan. Each record gives: V gene, D gene, J gene, clone size, CDR3 DNA, CDR3 protein. A D gene is named only where the DNA matches it firmly. Rows may omit the clone size; those that give it use once, few, many or a size class.

V gene: TRBV12-3/TRBV12-4
D gene: -
J gene: TRBJ1-1
clone size: medium-sized
CDR3 DNA: TGTGCCAGCAGTTTTCTCGTACTAATGGGTGAAGCTTTCTTT
CDR3 protein: CASSFLVLMGEAFF

V gene: TRBV7-9
D gene: TRBD1
J gene: TRBJ1-1
clone size: -
CDR3 DNA: TGTCACAGCAGCCCCCGGGGGACAGGGGGAATCACTGAAGCTTTCTTT
CDR3 protein: CHSSPRGTGGITEAFF

V gene: TRBV11-2
D gene: TRBD2
J gene: TRBJ2-5
clone size: few
CDR3 DNA: TGTGCCAGCAGCTTAGGGCTGTCTAGCGGGAGGAATGAGACCCAGTATTTC
CDR3 protein: CASSLGLSSGRNETQYF

V gene: TRBV4-2
D gene: TRBD2
J gene: TRBJ2-2
clone size: -
CDR3 DNA: TGTGCCAGCAGCCAAGGATGGCGGGAGTACACCGGGGAACTGTTTTTT
CDR3 protein: CASSQGWREYTGELFF

V gene: TRBV4-2
D gene: -
J gene: TRBJ2-3
clone size: -
CDR3 DNA: TGTGCCAGCAGCCAGGGTCTGAGGGCAGATACGCAGTATTTT
CDR3 protein: CASSQGLRADTQYF

V gene: TRBV28
D gene: -
J gene: TRBJ2-2
clone size: many
CDR3 DNA: TGTGCCAGCAGTTTGCCGGTCCTCAACACCGGGGAGCTGTTTTTT
CDR3 protein: CASSLPVLNTGELFF

V gene: TRBV5-4
D gene: -
J gene: TRBJ2-7
clone size: few
CDR3 DNA: TGTGTCAGCAGCTCAAGGGACTTCCCCTACAAGCAGTACTTC
CDR3 protein: CVSSSRDFPYKQYF

V gene: TRBV11-2
D gene: -
J gene: TRBJ2-7
clone size: -
CDR3 DNA: TGTGCCAGCAGCTTAGTTAACGGGGTTGTCTACGAGCAGTACTTC
CDR3 protein: CASSLVNGVVYEQYF

V gene: TRBV12-3/TRBV12-4
D gene: TRBD2
J gene: TRBJ2-5
clone size: -
CDR3 DNA: TGTGCCAGCAGGCGATGGACTAGCGGAATCCACGAGACCCAGTACTTC
CDR3 protein: CASRRWTSGIHETQYF

V gene: TRBV6-1
D gene: -
J gene: TRBJ2-1
clone size: once
CDR3 DNA: TGTACCAGCACTTCTGCACGGCACTCTTACAATGAGCAGTTCTTC
CDR3 protein: CTSTSARHSYNEQFF

V gene: TRBV7-9
D gene: -
J gene: TRBJ1-1
clone size: -
CDR3 DNA: TGTGCCAGTAGCGTACTGGACGGATTGAACACTGAAGCTTTCTTT
CDR3 protein: CASSVLDGLNTEAFF

V gene: TRBV9
D gene: TRBD1
J gene: TRBJ1-4
clone size: few
CDR3 DNA: TGTGCCAGCAGCGCTACAGGGGCCCGAGGGGAAAAACTGTTTTTT
CDR3 protein: CASSATGARGEKLFF

V gene: TRBV4-2
D gene: TRBD2
J gene: TRBJ2-3
clone size: -
CDR3 DNA: TGTGCCAGCAGCCACGATTCGGGACTAGCGGCATATCGATTTGGCACAGATACGCAGTATTTT
CDR3 protein: CASSHDSGLAAYRFGTDTQYF

V gene: TRBV11-2
D gene: TRBD1
J gene: TRBJ2-5
clone size: many
CDR3 DNA: TGTGCCAGCAGCTTGACGACCGGGACAGTAAAAGAGACCCAGTACTTC
CDR3 protein: CASSLTTGTVKETQYF

V gene: TRBV28
D gene: -
J gene: TRBJ2-1
clone size: many
CDR3 DNA: TGTGCCAGCAGTTTAAGTCCATTTAATGAGCAGTTCTTC
CDR3 protein: CASSLSPFNEQFF

V gene: TRBV29-1
D gene: -
J gene: TRBJ2-5
clone size: few
CDR3 DNA: TGCAGCGTTGAATTCACAGCCGCCCAGGAGACCCAGTACTTC
CDR3 protein: CSVEFTAAQETQYF

V gene: TRBV4-2
D gene: -
J gene: TRBJ2-1
clone size: -
CDR3 DNA: TGTGCCAGCGGCCAAGATTGGAAGACAGGCAGAGTCTACAATGAGCAGTTCTTC
CDR3 protein: CASGQDWKTGRVYNEQFF

V gene: TRBV28
D gene: -
J gene: TRBJ2-4
clone size: -
CDR3 DNA: TGTGCCAACAGTCAACCGGACAGCATAGCCAAAAACATTCAGTACTTC
CDR3 protein: CANSQPDSIAKNIQYF

V gene: TRBV7-2
D gene: -
J gene: TRBJ2-3
clone size: -
CDR3 DNA: TGTGCCAGCAGCGACGACTACGGTACGCAGTGTTTT
CDR3 protein: CASSDDYGTQCF

V gene: TRBV4-2
D gene: -
J gene: TRBJ1-1
clone size: few
CDR3 DNA: TGTGCCAGTAGCCAAGATCGGGGGAACATTGAAGCTTTCTTT
CDR3 protein: CASSQDRGNIEAFF

V gene: TRBV6-1
D gene: -
J gene: TRBJ2-1
clone size: -
CDR3 DNA: TGTGCATGCAGTGTCAAACTGACGTACAATGAGCAGTTCTTC
CDR3 protein: CACSVKLTYNEQFF

V gene: TRBV4-1
D gene: -
J gene: TRBJ1-2
clone size: -
CDR3 DNA: TGCGCTGGCAGCCCGTCCGCTGGACTCAACTATGGCTACACCTTC
CDR3 protein: CAGSPSAGLNYGYTF

V gene: TRBV19
D gene: -
J gene: TRBJ1-2
clone size: -
CDR3 DNA: TGTGCCAGTAGTCCGGCCCCCTTGGGGGGCTACACCTTC
CDR3 protein: CASSPAPLGGYTF

V gene: TRBV29-1
D gene: -
J gene: TRBJ2-3
clone size: -
CDR3 DNA: TGTAGCGTTTCCGGGACGGGGGTGTCAGATACGCAGTATTTT
CDR3 protein: CSVSGTGVSDTQYF

V gene: TRBV10-3
D gene: -
J gene: TRBJ2-5
clone size: -
CDR3 DNA: TGTGCCATCCATGCTCCAACTGGAGAGACCCAGTACTTC
CDR3 protein: CAIHAPTGETQYF

V gene: TRBV6-2/TRBV6-3
D gene: -
J gene: TRBJ2-5
clone size: -
CDR3 DNA: TGTACCAGCAGTTCCCGGACAGTTATAGAGACCCAGTACTTC
CDR3 protein: CTSSSRTVIETQYF

V gene: TRBV7-9
D gene: -
J gene: TRBJ2-5
clone size: -
CDR3 DNA: TGTACCAGCAGCTCAATAGGGACTTCCGGGGCCCAGTACTTC
CDR3 protein: CTSSSIGTSGAQYF

V gene: TRBV6-5
D gene: TRBD1
J gene: TRBJ2-7
clone size: -
CDR3 DNA: TGTGCCAGCGGCGCGGCAGGGGGCGATTACGAACAGTACTTC
CDR3 protein: CASGAAGGDYEQYF

V gene: TRBV11-1
D gene: -
J gene: TRBJ2-2
clone size: once
CDR3 DNA: TGTGCCAGCAGCTATATAGGACATTTCTCCGGGGAGCTGTTTTTC
CDR3 protein: CASSYIGHFSGELFF

V gene: TRBV12-3/TRBV12-4
D gene: TRBD1
J gene: TRBJ1-1
clone size: -
CDR3 DNA: TGTGCCAGCAGTTTGGGGACAGGGGGCACTGAAGTTTTCTTT
CDR3 protein: CASSLGTGGTEVFF

V gene: TRBV21-1
D gene: -
J gene: TRBJ1-1
clone size: many
CDR3 DNA: TGTGCCAGCAGCAAAGAGGGGCCAGGGGGTTTAATCGCTGAAGCTTTCTTT
CDR3 protein: CASSKEGPGGLIAEAFF

V gene: TRBV7-9
D gene: TRBD2
J gene: TRBJ2-7
clone size: many
CDR3 DNA: TGTGCCAGCGGACTAGATCGAGGGGCCGAGCAGTACTTC
CDR3 protein: CASGLDRGAEQYF

V gene: TRBV4-3
D gene: -
J gene: TRBJ2-1
clone size: large
CDR3 DNA: TGCGCCAGCAGCCAATTCCCCCCCCCGGCGGACAATGAGCAGTTCTTC
CDR3 protein: CASSQFPPPADNEQFF

V gene: TRBV28
D gene: -
J gene: TRBJ2-7
clone size: many
CDR3 DNA: TGTGCCAGCAGTTCCCCTAGGGAGCAGTACTTC
CDR3 protein: CASSSPREQYF

V gene: TRBV11-2
D gene: TRBD1
J gene: TRBJ2-7
clone size: -
CDR3 DNA: TGCGCCAGCAACTTAACAGGGGAGTCCTACGAGCAGTACTTC
CDR3 protein: CASNLTGESYEQYF

V gene: TRBV7-9
D gene: -
J gene: TRBJ1-4
clone size: -
CDR3 DNA: TGTGCCAGCAGCTTAGCTGGCCAGAATGAAAATCTGTCTTTT
CDR3 protein: CASSLAGQNENLSF

V gene: TRBV11-3
D gene: -
J gene: TRBJ2-3
clone size: -
CDR3 DNA: TGTACCGGCAGCCCCGGTGGGGGTCCCCCAGATACGCAGTATTTC
CDR3 protein: CTGSPGGGPPDTQYF

V gene: TRBV10-2
D gene: -
J gene: TRBJ2-7
clone size: -
CDR3 DNA: TGCGCCAGTATGCAACCGACAGGCTCCTCCTACGAGCGGTACTTC
CDR3 protein: CASMQPTGSSYERYF

V gene: TRBV7-3
D gene: -
J gene: TRBJ2-2
clone size: -
CDR3 DNA: TGTGCCAGCAGCTCGAACAGGGTCGGGGGGCTGTTTTTT
CDR3 protein: CASSSNRVGGLFF

V gene: TRBV6-2/TRBV6-3
D gene: -
J gene: TRBJ2-3
clone size: -
CDR3 DNA: TGTGCCACCAATAAGGCTTCATGGAACACAGATACGCAGTATTTT
CDR3 protein: CATNKASWNTDTQYF